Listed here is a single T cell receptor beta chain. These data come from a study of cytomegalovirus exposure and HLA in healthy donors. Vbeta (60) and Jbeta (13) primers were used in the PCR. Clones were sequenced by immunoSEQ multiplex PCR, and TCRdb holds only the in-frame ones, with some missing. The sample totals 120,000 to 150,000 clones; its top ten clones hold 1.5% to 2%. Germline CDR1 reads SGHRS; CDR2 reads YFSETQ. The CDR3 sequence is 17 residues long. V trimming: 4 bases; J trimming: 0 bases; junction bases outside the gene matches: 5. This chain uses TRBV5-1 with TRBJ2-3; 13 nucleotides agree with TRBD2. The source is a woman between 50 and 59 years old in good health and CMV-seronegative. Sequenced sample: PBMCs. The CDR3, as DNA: TGCGCCAGCAGCGAACTAGCGGGGGGGGCTAGCACAGATACGCAGTATTTT. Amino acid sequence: CASSELAGGASTDTQYF.